This TCR beta chain was recorded in a study of technical replicates of blood from a handful of donors. Trimming at V came to 4 bases and at J to 3 bases, leaving 12 bases not matched to a gene. Germline V gives CDR1 SGHDT, CDR2 YYEEEE. CDR3 length equals 17 residues. TCRdb's table, derived via immunoSEQ multiplex PCR, lists solely in-frame clones and lacks some. The sample includes about 53,000 clones, roughly 84% of them seen just once. The J gene is TRBJ2-7, the V gene TRBV5-6; 11 bases fit TRBD1. The TCR originated in a human donor in good health. Some clones in this sample may be carry-over from other donors' samples. Material: PBMCs. DNA of the CDR3: TGTGCCAGCAGCGGGGCGGGACAGGGGGAATACTACTACGAGCAGTACTTC. It translates to CASSGAGQGEYYYEQYF. Using reference TRBV5-6 and TRBJ2-7 for the parts outside the CDR3, the full variable domain is DAGVTQSPTHLIKTRGQQVTLRCSPKSGHDTVSWYQQALGQGPQFIFQYYEEEERQRGNFPDRFSGHQFPNYSSELNVNALLLGDSALYLCASSGAGQGEYYYEQYFGPGTRLTVT.